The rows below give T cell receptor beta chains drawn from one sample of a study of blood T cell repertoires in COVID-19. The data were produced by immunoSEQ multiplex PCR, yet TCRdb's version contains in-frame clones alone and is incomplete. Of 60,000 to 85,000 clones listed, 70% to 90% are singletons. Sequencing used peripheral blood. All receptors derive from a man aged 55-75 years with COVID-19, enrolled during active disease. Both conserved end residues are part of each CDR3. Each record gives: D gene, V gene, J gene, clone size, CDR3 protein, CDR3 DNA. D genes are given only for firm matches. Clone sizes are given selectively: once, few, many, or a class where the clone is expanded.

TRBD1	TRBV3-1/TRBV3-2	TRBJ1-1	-	CASSLFTGDTEAFF	TGTGCCAGCAGCCTTTTCACAGGGGACACTGAAGCTTTCTTT
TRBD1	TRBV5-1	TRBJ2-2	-	CASSFQGVNTGELFF	TGCGCCAGCAGCTTCCAGGGGGTAAACACCGGGGAGCTGTTTTTT
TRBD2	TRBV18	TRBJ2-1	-	CASSPRSGGAYNEQFF	TGTGCCAGCTCACCACGAAGCGGGGGGGCCTACAATGAGCAGTTCTTC
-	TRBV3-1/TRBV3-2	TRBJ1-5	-	CASSQDRGNQPQHF	TGTGCCAGCAGCCAAGATCGCGGGAATCAGCCCCAGCATTTT
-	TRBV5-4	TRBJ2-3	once	CASSRTSVTDTQYF	TGTGCCAGCAGCAGGACTTCAGTCACAGATACGCAGTATTTT
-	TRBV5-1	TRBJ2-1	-	CASSLELTGEQFF	TGCGCCAGCAGCTTGGAACTCACCGGTGAGCAGTTCTTC
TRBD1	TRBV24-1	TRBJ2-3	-	CATSLDRSYTDTQYF	TGTGCCACCAGCTTGGACAGGAGCTACACAGATACGCAGTATTTT
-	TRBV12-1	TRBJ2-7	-	CASSFAGTYEQYF	TGTGCCAGCAGCTTTGCGGGCACCTACGAGCAGTACTTC
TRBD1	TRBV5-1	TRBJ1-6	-	CASSVRTGEDSPLHF	TGCGCCAGCAGCGTACGGACAGGGGAGGACTCACCCCTCCACTTT
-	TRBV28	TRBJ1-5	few	CASSTSDFLGPQHF	TGTGCCAGCAGTACCTCAGACTTTCTTGGGCCCCAGCATTTT
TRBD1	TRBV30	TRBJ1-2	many	CAWNTGTGYGYTF	TGTGCCTGGAATACCGGGACAGGCTATGGCTACACCTTC
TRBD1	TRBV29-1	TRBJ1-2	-	CSVDPGTAYGYTF	TGCAGCGTTGACCCCGGGACAGCGTATGGCTACACCTTC
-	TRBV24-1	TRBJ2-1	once	CATSVITRIGNEQFF	TGTGCCACCAGTGTAATTACTAGAATAGGCAATGAGCAGTTCTTC
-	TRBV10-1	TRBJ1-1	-	CASPERGLGAEAFF	TGCGCCAGCCCAGAGCGGGGACTGGGGGCTGAAGCTTTCTTT
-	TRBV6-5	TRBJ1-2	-	CASRETFTVHGYTF	TGTGCCAGCAGGGAGACCTTTACGGTTCACGGCTACACCTTC
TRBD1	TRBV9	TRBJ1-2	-	CASSVGRGPGYTF	TGTGCCAGCAGCGTAGGGAGGGGGCCTGGCTACACCTTC
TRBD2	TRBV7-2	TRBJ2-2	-	CASSLRASGNTGELFF	TGTGCCAGCAGCTTGAGGGCTAGCGGGAACACCGGGGAGCTGTTTTTT
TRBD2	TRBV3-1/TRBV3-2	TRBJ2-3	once	CASSTGTSGVADTQYF	TGTGCCAGCAGCACCGGGACTAGCGGGGTGGCAGATACGCAGTATTTT
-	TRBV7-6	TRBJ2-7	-	CASSQGASYEQYF	TGTGCCAGCAGCCAAGGGGCTAGCTACGAGCAGTACTTC
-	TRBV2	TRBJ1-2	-	CASSRLRDGYTF	TGTGCCAGCAGCCGGCTACGGGATGGCTACACCTTC
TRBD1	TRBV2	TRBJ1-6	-	CASRINRGPGPLHF	TGTGCCAGCAGAATAAACAGGGGCCCCGGGCCCCTCCACTTT
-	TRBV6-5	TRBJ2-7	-	CASMRTGGIYEQYF	TGTGCCAGCATGCGGACAGGCGGGATCTACGAGCAGTACTTC
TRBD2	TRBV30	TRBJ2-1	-	CAYTRSGGPRYNEQFF	TGTGCCTATACACGTAGCGGGGGGCCCAGATACAATGAGCAGTTCTTC
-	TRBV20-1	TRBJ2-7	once	CSYSEQYF	TGCAGCTACAGCGAGCAGTACTTC
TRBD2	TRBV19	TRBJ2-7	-	CASSAGWGGEGYEQYF	TGTGCCAGTAGTGCCGGATGGGGGGGAGAGGGCTACGAGCAGTACTTC
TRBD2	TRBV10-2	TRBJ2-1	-	CASNIAGPAGGEQFF	TGCGCCAGCAATATAGCGGGACCAGCCGGGGGTGAGCAGTTCTTC
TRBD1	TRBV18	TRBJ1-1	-	CASSPRPGTGRDTEAFF	TGTGCCAGCTCACCCCGTCCCGGGACAGGCCGGGACACTGAAGCTTTCTTT
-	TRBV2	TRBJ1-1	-	CASMSGGTEAFF	TGTGCCAGCATGTCCGGAGGGACTGAAGCTTTCTTT
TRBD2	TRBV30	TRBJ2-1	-	CAWSRFSGRNNEQFF	TGTGCCTGGAGTCGATTTAGCGGGAGAAATAATGAGCAGTTCTTC
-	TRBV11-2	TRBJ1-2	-	CASSLDRAGGYTF	TGTGCCAGCAGCTTAGATCGGGCGGGCGGCTACACCTTC
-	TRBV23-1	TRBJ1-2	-	CASSQPRTGQLYGYTF	TGCGCCAGCAGTCAACCCCGAACGGGACAACTCTATGGCTACACCTTC
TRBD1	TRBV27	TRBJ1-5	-	CASSPGQGSNQPQHF	TGTGCCAGCAGTCCGGGACAGGGGAGCAATCAGCCCCAGCATTTT
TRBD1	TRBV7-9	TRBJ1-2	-	CASSLDRGRDGYTF	TGTGCCAGCAGCCTGGACAGGGGGCGCGATGGCTACACCTTC
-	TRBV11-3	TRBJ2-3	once	CASSSSSGYADTQYF	TGTGCCAGCAGCTCTTCCAGCGGGTACGCAGATACGCAGTATTTT
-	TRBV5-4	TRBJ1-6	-	CASSLERGDSPLHF	TGTGCCAGCAGCTTGGAGCGAGGCGATTCACCCCTCCACTTT
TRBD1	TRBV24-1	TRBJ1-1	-	CATSDRLRAFF	TGTGCCACCTCGGACAGGCTTCGAGCTTTCTTT
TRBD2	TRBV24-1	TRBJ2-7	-	CATSDTSGSAAYEQYF	TGTGCCACCAGTGACACTAGCGGGAGCGCCGCCTACGAGCAGTACTTC
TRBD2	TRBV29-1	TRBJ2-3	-	CSVDVSGTFTDTQYF	TGCAGCGTTGACGTGAGCGGGACTTTCACAGATACGCAGTATTTT
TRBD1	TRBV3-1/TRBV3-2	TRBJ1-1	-	CASSQDGGTGFAFF	TGTGCCAGCAGCCAAGATGGAGGGACAGGGTTCGCTTTCTTT
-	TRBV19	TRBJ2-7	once	CASSHRDTSYEQYF	TGTGCCAGTAGTCACCGGGACACCTCCTACGAGCAGTACTTC
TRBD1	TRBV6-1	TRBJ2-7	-	CASSEGGTGTYEQYF	TGTGCCAGCAGTGAAGGGGGGACAGGGACCTACGAGCAGTACTTC
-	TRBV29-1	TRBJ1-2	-	CSVETLPGYTF	TGCAGCGTTGAAACACTACCTGGCTACACCTTC
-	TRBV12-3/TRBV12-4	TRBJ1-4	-	CASSLGLEGKLFF	TGTGCCAGCAGCCTGGGGCTGGAAGGAAAACTGTTTTTT
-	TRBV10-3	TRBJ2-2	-	CAISEEGVQGTGELFF	TGTGCCATCAGTGAGGAAGGGGTTCAAGGAACCGGGGAGCTGTTTTTT
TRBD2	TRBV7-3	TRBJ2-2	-	CASSLRSSGTGELFF	TGTGCCAGCAGCTTAAGGTCTAGCGGGACCGGGGAGCTGTTTTTT
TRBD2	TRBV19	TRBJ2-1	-	CASRLSGRHYNEQFF	TGTGCCAGTAGGCTCAGCGGGAGGCATTACAATGAGCAGTTCTTC
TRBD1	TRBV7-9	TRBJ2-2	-	CASSNPTGVTGELFF	TGTGCCAGCAGCAACCCGACAGGGGTCACCGGGGAGCTGTTTTTT
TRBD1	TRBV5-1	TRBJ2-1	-	CASSQGQQSAYNEQFF	TGCGCCAGCAGCCAGGGACAGCAGAGTGCCTACAATGAGCAGTTCTTC
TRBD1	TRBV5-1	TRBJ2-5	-	CASSAQGALGETQYF	TGCGCCAGCAGCGCGCAGGGGGCTTTGGGAGAGACCCAGTACTTC
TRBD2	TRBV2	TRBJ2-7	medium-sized	CASRDPGLAGYEQYF	TGTGCCAGCAGGGACCCGGGACTAGCGGGATACGAGCAGTACTTC
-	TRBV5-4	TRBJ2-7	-	CASSLGLVSYEQYF	TGTGCCAGCAGCTTGGGCCTAGTTTCGTACGAGCAGTACTTC
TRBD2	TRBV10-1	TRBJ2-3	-	CASSRTSGSTPDTQYF	TGCGCCAGCAGTAGGACTAGCGGGAGCACCCCAGATACGCAGTATTTT
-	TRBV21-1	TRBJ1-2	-	CASPRGSNYGYTF	TGTGCCAGCCCTAGGGGGTCAAACTATGGCTACACCTTC
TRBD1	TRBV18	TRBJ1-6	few	CASSPDRGRRSPLHF	TGTGCCAGCTCACCGGACAGGGGCAGAAGATCACCCCTCCACTTT
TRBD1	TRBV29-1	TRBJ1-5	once	CSVWTGHSNQPQHF	TGCAGCGTTTGGACAGGACATAGCAATCAGCCCCAGCATTTT